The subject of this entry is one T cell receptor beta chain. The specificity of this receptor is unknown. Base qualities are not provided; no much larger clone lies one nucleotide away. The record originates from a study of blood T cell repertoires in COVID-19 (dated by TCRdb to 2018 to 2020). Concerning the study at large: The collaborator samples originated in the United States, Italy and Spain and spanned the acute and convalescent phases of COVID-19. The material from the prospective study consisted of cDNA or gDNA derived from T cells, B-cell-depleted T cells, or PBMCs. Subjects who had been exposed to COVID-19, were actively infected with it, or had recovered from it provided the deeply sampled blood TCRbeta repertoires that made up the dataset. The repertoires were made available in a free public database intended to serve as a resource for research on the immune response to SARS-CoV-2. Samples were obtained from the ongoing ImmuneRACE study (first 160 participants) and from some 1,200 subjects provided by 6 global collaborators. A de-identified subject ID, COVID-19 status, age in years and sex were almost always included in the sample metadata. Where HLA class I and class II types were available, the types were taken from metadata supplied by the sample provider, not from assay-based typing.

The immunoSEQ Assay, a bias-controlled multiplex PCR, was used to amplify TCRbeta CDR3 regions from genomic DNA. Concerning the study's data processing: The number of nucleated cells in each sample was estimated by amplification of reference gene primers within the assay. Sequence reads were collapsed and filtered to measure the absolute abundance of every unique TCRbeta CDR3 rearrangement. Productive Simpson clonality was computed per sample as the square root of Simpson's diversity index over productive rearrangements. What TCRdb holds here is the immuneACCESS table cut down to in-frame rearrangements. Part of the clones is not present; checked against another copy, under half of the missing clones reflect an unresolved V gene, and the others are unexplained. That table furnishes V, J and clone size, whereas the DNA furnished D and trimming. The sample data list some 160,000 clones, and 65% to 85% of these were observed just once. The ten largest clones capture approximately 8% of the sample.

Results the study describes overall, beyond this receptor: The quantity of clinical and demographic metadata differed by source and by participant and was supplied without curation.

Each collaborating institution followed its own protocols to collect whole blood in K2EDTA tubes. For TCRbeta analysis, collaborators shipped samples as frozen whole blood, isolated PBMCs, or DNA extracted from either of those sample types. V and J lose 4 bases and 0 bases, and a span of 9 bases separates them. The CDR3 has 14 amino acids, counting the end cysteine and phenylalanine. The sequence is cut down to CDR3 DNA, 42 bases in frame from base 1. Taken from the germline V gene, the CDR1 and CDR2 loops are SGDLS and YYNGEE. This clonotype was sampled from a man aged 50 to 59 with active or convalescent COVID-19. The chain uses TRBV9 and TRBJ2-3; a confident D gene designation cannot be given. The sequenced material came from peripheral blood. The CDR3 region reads CASSPLTSTDTQYF. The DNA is TGTGCCAGCAGCCCTCTAACTAGCACAGATACGCAGTATTTT.